A single T cell receptor (beta chain) is shown here with its context. The antigen is unknown. The sample belongs to a study of cytomegalovirus exposure and HLA in healthy donors. Study results and caveats: Several V segments, TRBV6-2 and TRBV6-3 among them, could not be told apart and were dropped. Accurate prediction of HLA-A and HLA-B alleles (for most subjects) was reportedly achieved from TCR beta sequences. Presence/absence analyses assumed roughly uniform sequencing depth across donors.

Primers for the PCR totalled 60 Vbeta and 13 Jbeta. The protocol was immunoSEQ multiplex PCR, while the TCRdb copy is restricted to in-frame clones and leaves out a portion. The data contain about 42,000 clones, about 47% of them singletons. In germline, CDR1 is ENHRY, CDR2 SYGVKD. Trimming took 6 bases from V and 1 from J, leaving 12 bases between them. The CDR3 has 14 residues. The chain carries TRBV10-3 and TRBJ1-2; tentative D call: TRBD1 (6 bases). The material sequenced was PBMCs. The receptor was isolated from a human donor in good health. CDR3 residues: CAIRPGVFNYGYTF. CDR3 nucleotides: TGTGCCATCAGACCAGGGGTTTTTAACTATGGCTACACCTTC.